Shown below are 2 T cell receptor beta chains from a single sample sequenced in a study of blood T cell repertoires in COVID-19. The method was immunoSEQ multiplex PCR; TCRdb's version includes in-frame clones alone and lacks a portion of them. This table holds about 120,000 clones, more than 80% found once. The sequencing input was peripheral blood. The receptors derive from a human donor in a cohort sampled during active COVID-19.

This chain joins TRBV10-3 and TRBJ2-7; a weak D match, TRBD1 (5 bases). The V gene's germline CDR1 is ENHRY and CDR2 SYGVKD. V gave up 2 bases and J gave up 3 bases, with 17 bases separating them. This CDR3 is 16 amino acids long. The CDR3 reads CAISENLVGQNYEQYF. The CDR3 DNA reads TGTGCCATCAGTGAGAATTTGGTCGGACAAAACTACGAGCAGTACTTC.

This clone was seen once. The genes are TRBV28 and TRBJ2-1, with D perhaps matching TRBD2 (6 bases). The CDR3 has 17 amino acids. Trimming cost V 5 bases and J 5 bases, with 22 bases left between them. Looked up from germline, CDR1 is MDHEN and CDR2 is SYDVKM. Here the CDR3 DNA reads TGTGCCAGCAGTCCCCGTGTGTGGGGGGAGTTCAACAATGAGCAGTTCTTC. The encoded protein is CASSPRVWGEFNNEQFF.